The 19 T cell receptor beta chains below were found in one sample sequenced in a study of cytomegalovirus exposure and HLA in healthy donors (dated 2017 in TCRdb). Library construction relied on the immunoSEQ multiplex PCR assay. The immuneACCESS repertoire file appears here via TCRdb, limited to in-frame rearrangements. These files lack a portion of the clones; in checked studies, under half of the deficit traces to unresolved V genes, and the cause of the others is not known. This sample has over 200,000 clones in its table, and around four fifths of those were observed once. Roughly 5.4% of the sample is in the top ten clones. Sequencing was performed on PBMCs. These receptors originate from a woman aged 18-35 years in good health and CMV-seronegative.

The rearrangement links TRBV9 to TRBJ2-1; TRBD2 agrees at 9 bases. CDR1 and CDR2 from the germline V gene are SGDLS and YYNGEE. The length of the CDR3 is 17 residues. V shed 0 bases, J shed 0 bases, and the junction held 4 bases outside the gene matches. The CDR3 protein is CASSVVGGRASYNEQFF. The CDR3 nucleotides are TGTGCCAGCAGCGTAGTCGGCGGGAGGGCCTCCTACAATGAGCAGTTCTTC.

This clone is a singleton in its sample. The J gene is TRBJ2-2, the V gene TRBV6-1; D is uncertain. CDR1 and CDR2 (germline): MNHNS, SASEGT. This CDR3 is built from 14 residues. Trimming stripped 0 bases from V and 0 bases from J, with 2 bases between. The CDR3 sequence is CASSEAPNTGELFF. For the CDR3, the DNA is TGTGCCAGCAGTGAAGCCCCGAACACCGGGGAGCTGTTTTTT.

The rearrangement uses TRBV29-1 and TRBJ2-2; no clear D. Deletions cut 0 bases from V and 5 bases from J, with 7 bases between. This CDR3 contains 13 residues. CDR1 SQVTM and CDR2 ANQGSEA come from the germline V gene. CDR3 DNA: TGCAGCGTTGAAGACAGTGGGACCGGGGAGCTGTTTTTT. Its translation is CSVEDSGTGELFF.

The gene calls are TRBV6-6 and TRBJ1-2, with 8 bases fitting TRBD1. Germline V gene sequence: CDR1 MNHNY, CDR2 SVGAGI (reference sequence). After removal of 6 bases from V and 3 bases from J, the junction contained 9 bases not matched to a gene. This CDR3 region has 15 residues. CDR3 protein: CASSTGQGSYYGYTF. The DNA of the CDR3 is TGTGCCAGCAGCACCGGACAGGGCTCTTACTATGGCTACACCTTC.

The chain has TRBV7-3 and TRBJ2-1, with a possible D match to TRBD1 (5 bases). This CDR3 has 13 residues. The germline CDR1 and CDR2 sequences are SGHTA and FQGTGA. Between the trimmed V and J ends, which lost 1 base and 9 bases, there was a span of 10 bases. CDR3 region: CASSLRGEGEQFF. The CDR3 coding sequence is TGTGCCAGCAGCTTAAGGGGCGAAGGTGAGCAGTTCTTC. Supplemented by reference TRBV7-3 and TRBJ2-1, the full variable domain reads GAGVSQTPSNKVTEKGKYVELRCDPISGHTALYWYRQSLGQGPEFLIYFQGTGAADDSGLPNDRFFAVRPEGSVSTLKIQRTERGDSAVYLCASSLRGEGEQFFGPGTRLTVL.

The table lists this clone with a count of one. The chain links TRBV28 to TRBJ1-1; 10 bases agree with TRBD1. Per the germline V gene, CDR1 is MDHEN and CDR2 is SYDVKM. V trimming: 4 bases; J trimming: 3 bases; junction bases outside the gene matches: 5. The CDR3 length is 15 residues. In nucleotides, the CDR3 is TGTGCCAGCAGTTCCCCAGGGACAGGGGACACTGAAGCTTTCTTT. Translation: CASSSPGTGDTEAFF. The full variable domain, its missing parts supplied by reference TRBV28 and TRBJ1-1, is DVKVTQSSRYLVKRTGEKVFLECVQDMDHENMFWYRQDPGLGLRLIYFSYDVKMKEKGDIPEGYSVSREKKERFSLILESASTNQTSMYLCASSSPGTGDTEAFFGQGTRLTVV.

The chain carries TRBV27 and TRBJ2-7; the D is unclear. The CDR3 consists of 15 residues. Germline CDR1 MNHEY, CDR2 SMNVEV (reference sequence). Trimming took 0 bases from V and 4 from J, leaving 13 bases between them. CDR3 sequence (DNA): TGTGCCAGCAGTTTATCGGCAGCACATCTATACGAGCAGTACTTC. It encodes CASSLSAAHLYEQYF.

This clone was recorded once. V is TRBV9 and J is TRBJ1-1; D may be TRBD1 (6 bases). The CDR3 is made up of 13 amino acids. Germline V gene data show CDR1 as SGDLS and CDR2 as YYNGEE. V gave up 3 bases and J gave up 2 bases, with 8 bases separating them. The CDR3 region is CASSAGTNTEAFF. The CDR3 DNA reads as TGTGCCAGCAGCGCCGGGACAAACACTGAAGCTTTCTTT.

This rearrangement joins TRBV9 to TRBJ2-7, with D unresolved. V lost 1 base and J lost 2, with 7 bases in between. CDR1 SGDLS and CDR2 YYNGEE come from the germline V gene. CDR3 length: 13 residues. This CDR3 is CASSVNPTYEQYF. The CDR3 region has the DNA TGTGCCAGCAGCGTAAATCCCACCTACGAGCAGTACTTC.

The V call is TRBV10-3, the J call TRBJ1-6, with D perhaps TRBD1 (5 bases). This CDR3 region has 15 residues. Germline lookup yields CDR1 ENHRY and CDR2 SYGVKD. Trimming cost V 0 bases and J 5 bases, with 8 bases left between them. The CDR3: CAISESGLDNSPLHF. The CDR3 DNA reads as TGTGCCATCAGTGAGTCGGGGCTGGATAATTCACCCCTCCACTTT.

V and J are TRBV5-1 and TRBJ2-7; D may be TRBD1 (6 bases). The germline V gene has CDR1 SGHRS and CDR2 YFSETQ. Deletions cut 0 bases from V and 4 bases from J, with 11 bases between. The CDR3 sequence is 14 residues long. The CDR3 nucleotides are TGCGCCAGCAGCTTGGCAGGGGCAAGGTACGAGCAGTACTTC. This translates into CASSLAGARYEQYF.

The CDR3 region has the DNA TGCAGTGCTAGAAGGGACACTGAAGCTTTCTTT. This translates into CSARRDTEAFF. The chain combines TRBV20-1 with TRBJ1-1, with no clear D. CDR1 and CDR2 (germline): DFQATT, SNEGSKA (reference sequence). The V end was cut by 2 bases, the J end by 3 bases, with 4 bases between. This CDR3 contains 11 residues.

The chain carries TRBV5-4 and TRBJ1-2; tentatively, D is TRBD1 (6 bases). Trimming took off 5 bases at V and 8 bases at J, with 19 bases between the two ends. The CDR3 length is 14 residues. CDR1 SGHNT and CDR2 YYREEE come from the germline V gene (reference sequence). CDR3 in DNA: TGTGCCAGCAGTCGGATGGGGCAGGGGAAAGGCTACACCTTC. Amino acid sequence: CASSRMGQGKGYTF.

The chain recombines TRBV19 with TRBJ2-1; 8 bases are shared with TRBD1. With V trimmed by 4 bases and J by 7 bases, 9 bases remained unmatched. This CDR3 contains 15 residues. CDR1 and CDR2 (germline): LNHDA, SQIVND (reference sequence). The CDR3, as DNA: TGTGCCAGTAGTAACCGACAGGGGCTAGGAAATGAGCAGTTCTTC. Protein: CASSNRQGLGNEQFF.

The sample holds one count of this clone. The V gene is TRBV18, the J gene TRBJ2-7; 9 nucleotides match TRBD1. This CDR3 is 15 amino acids long. The J segment lost 6 bases and the V segment lost 3 bases, leaving 9 bases of the junction unmatched. Germline assignment: CDR1 KGHSH and CDR2 LQKENI. The chain's CDR3 is CASSPGGTGSSEQYF. CDR3 in DNA: TGTGCCAGCTCACCGGGGGGGACAGGGTCGAGCGAGCAGTACTTC.

The rearrangement joins TRBV7-9 to TRBJ2-1; D possibly corresponds to TRBD2 (6 bases). The CDR3 loop spans 13 amino acids. Germline lookup yields CDR1 SEHNR and CDR2 FQNEAQ (reference sequence). Trimming took off 7 bases at V and 3 bases at J, with 10 bases between the two ends. CDR3: CASTLGGYNEQFF. CDR3 bases: TGTGCCAGCACCCTGGGGGGCTACAATGAGCAGTTCTTC.

V gene TRBV2 combines with J gene TRBJ2-7; D might be TRBD1 (6 bases). The ends were cut back, 6 bases at V and 5 bases at J, with 14 bases in the middle. Germline V gene lookup returns CDR1 SNHLY and CDR2 FYNNEI. This CDR3 is built from 13 residues. The CDR3 reads CASSKTGTDEQYF. CDR3 nucleotide sequence: TGTGCCAGCAGCAAAACAGGGACCGACGAGCAGTACTTC.

The chain employs TRBV29-1 and TRBJ1-1; 9 positions agree with TRBD1. The CDR3 is 14 residues long. The junction had 7 bases not matched to a gene; V was cut back by 5 bases and J by 3 bases. Germline V gene sequence: CDR1 SQVTM, CDR2 ANQGSEA. CDR3 residues: CSVPSGTGYTEAFF. DNA for the CDR3: TGCAGCGTTCCTTCCGGGACAGGGTACACTGAAGCTTTCTTT.

The CDR3 spells CASSSGQGRSGELFF. CDR3 bases: TGCGCCAGCAGTTCAGGACAGGGGCGGAGTGGGGAGCTGTTTTTT. The chain carries TRBV5-1 and TRBJ2-2; 9 nucleotides align to TRBD1. The CDR3 length is 15 residues. Germline CDR1 and CDR2: SGHRS and YFSETQ. V dropped 5 bases and J dropped 8; count of bases not matched to a gene: 10.